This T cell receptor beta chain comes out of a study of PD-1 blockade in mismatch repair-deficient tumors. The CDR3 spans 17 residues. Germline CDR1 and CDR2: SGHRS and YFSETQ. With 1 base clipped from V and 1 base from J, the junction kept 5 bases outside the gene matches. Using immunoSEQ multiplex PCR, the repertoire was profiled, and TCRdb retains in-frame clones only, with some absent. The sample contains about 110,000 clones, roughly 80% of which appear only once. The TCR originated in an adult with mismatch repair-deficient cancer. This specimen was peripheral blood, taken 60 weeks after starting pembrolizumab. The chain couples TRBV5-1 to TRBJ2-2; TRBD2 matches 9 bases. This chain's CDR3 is CASSLLTSGQNTGELFF. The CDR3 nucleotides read TGCGCCAGCAGCTTGTTGACTAGCGGACAGAACACCGGGGAGCTGTTTTTT.